One sample yielded the 28 T cell receptor beta chains listed below, sequenced in a study of preoperative IRX-2 immunotherapy in early breast cancer. Clones were sequenced by immunoSEQ multiplex PCR, and TCRdb holds only the in-frame ones, with some missing. The data show roughly 30,000 clones, roughly four fifths seen once. This sample's treatment: preoperative locoregional IRX-2 cytokine immunotherapy. This sample was gathered from a patient treated with IRX-2 immunotherapy. These receptors were collected from a human donor with breast cancer.

The chain links TRBV7-7 to TRBJ2-2, with TRBD1 identical over 9 bases. V shed 5 bases, J shed 6 bases, and the junction held 4 bases outside the gene matches. Germline V CDR1 and CDR2: SSHAT, FNYEAQ (reference sequence). The CDR3 sequence is 14 residues long. The CDR3 nucleotides are TGTGCCAGCAGCCCAAACAGGGGGCCCGGGGAGCTGTTTTTT. Translation gives CASSPNRGPGELFF.

This chain joins TRBV28 and TRBJ1-2; D is possibly TRBD1 (5 bases). The V end lost 1 base, the J end lost 4 bases, and 10 bases lay between the germline ends. Germline V gives CDR1 MDHEN, CDR2 SYDVKM. CDR3 length: 14 residues. CDR3 residues: CASSLSQGIYGYTF. CDR3 in DNA: TGTGCCAGCAGTTTATCCCAGGGAATCTATGGCTACACCTTC.

CDR3 nucleotide sequence: TGTGCCAGCAGCTTAACAACAGGGGTAGCGGGAAACACCATATATTTT. Translation: CASSLTTGVAGNTIYF. V is TRBV11-3 and J is TRBJ1-3; 7 bases match TRBD1. CDR1 is SGHNT, CDR2 YENEEA, per germline. The CDR3 totals 16 residues. Trimming removed 2 bases from V and 4 bases from J; junction bases left unmatched: 8.

The sample holds one count of this clone. The gene calls are TRBV6-8 and TRBJ1-6, with D possibly matching TRBD1 (5 bases). V dropped 10 bases and J dropped 4 bases, with 11 bases sitting between them. CDR1 is MNHGY, CDR2 SAAAGT, per germline. The CDR3 has 13 amino acids. The CDR3 nucleotides are TGTGCCATCAGGGCAGAATATAATTCACCCCTCCACTTT. It codes for CAIRAEYNSPLHF.

V and J are TRBV18 and TRBJ1-1, with D unclear. Germline CDR1 is KGHSH and CDR2 is LQKENI. The CDR3 is 13 residues long. Trimming stripped 3 bases from V and 1 base from J, with 6 bases between. The DNA of the CDR3 is TGTGCCAGCTCACCCCGGGCGAACACTGAAGCTTTCTTT. This translates into CASSPRANTEAFF. Variable domain in full (rest from reference TRBV18 and TRBJ1-1): NAGVMQNPRHLVRRRGQEARLRCSPMKGHSHVYWYRQLPEEGLKFMVYLQKENIIDESGMPKERFSAEFPKEGPSILRIQQVVRGDSAAYFCASSPRANTEAFFGQGTRLTVV.

The chain has TRBV6-8 and TRBJ1-2; the D is unclear. Trimming removed 0 bases at V and 2 bases at J, with 7 bases between. This CDR3 is built from 14 residues. CDR1 and CDR2 from the germline V gene are MNHGY and SAAAGT. The chain's CDR3 is CASSYSGGNYGYTF. CDR3 bases: TGTGCCAGCAGTTACTCGGGAGGGAACTATGGCTACACCTTC.

The genes are TRBV11-3 and TRBJ1-5, with TRBD1 identical over 8 bases. CDR3 length: 16 amino acids. Germline V gene sequence: CDR1 SGHNT, CDR2 YENEEA. V dropped 5 bases and J dropped 1; count of bases not matched to a gene: 7. Written as DNA, the CDR3 is TGTGCCAGCAGCGCACGGTGGGACAGGAGCAATCAGCCCCAGCATTTT. Translated, it gives CASSARWDRSNQPQHF.

This CDR3 reads CASSSYNYGYTF. The CDR3 nucleotides are TGTGCCAGCAGTTCGTACAACTATGGCTACACCTTC. This chain links TRBV6-8 with TRBJ1-2; D not resolved. The germline V and J ends were trimmed by 4 bases and 2 bases, with 5 bases remaining between them. The CDR3 contains 12 residues. CDR1 MNHGY and CDR2 SAAAGT come from the germline V gene.

The chain is built from TRBV29-1 and TRBJ2-7; D perhaps matches TRBD2 (6 bases). Germline CDR1 reads SQVTM; CDR2 reads ANQGSEA. The CDR3 has 14 amino acids. V was trimmed by 8 bases and J by 7 bases, leaving 24 bases between them. CDR3 protein: CSPREDATEGEQYF. The CDR3 nucleotides are TGCAGCCCGAGGGAGGACGCAACAGAAGGGGAGCAGTACTTC.

Comments on this clone: An end of the junction does not agree with germline; a read error may underlie this. V is TRBV6-8 and J is TRBJ2-2; tentatively, D is TRBD2 (6 bases). The CDR3 contains 15 residues. Per the germline V gene, CDR1 is MNHGY and CDR2 is SAAAGT. The CDR3: CAISGGAPTPGKLFF. The CDR3 coding sequence is TGTGCCATCAGTGGAGGGGCCCCCACCCCCGGGAAGCTGTTTTTT.

The chain carries TRBV11-3 and TRBJ2-1; D may correspond to TRBD1 or TRBD2 (5 bases each). The CDR3 runs to 14 residues. Germline-derived CDR1 and CDR2 are SGHNT and YENEEA. The V gene lost 8 bases and the J gene lost 2 bases, with 13 bases spanning the gap. The CDR3 loop is CASWKGSAYNEQFF. The CDR3, as DNA: TGTGCCAGCTGGAAGGGGAGCGCCTACAATGAGCAGTTCTTC.

The chain uses TRBV28 and TRBJ2-3, with 7 nucleotides matching TRBD2. Trimming took 5 bases from V and 7 from J; bases not matched to a gene: 9. The length of the CDR3 is 14 residues. From germline, CDR1 is MDHEN and CDR2 SYDVKM. The CDR3, as DNA: TGTGCCAGCAGTCCAAAGCGCGGGAGATATACGCAGTATTTT. It yields the protein CASSPKRGRYTQYF.

This clone was counted between two and nine times. This chain joins TRBV6-8 and TRBJ2-1, with TRBD1 matching 8 bases. The V and J ends lost 5 bases and 6 bases, in that order; junction bases with no gene match: 0. Germline lookup yields CDR1 MNHGY and CDR2 SAAAGT. This CDR3 contains 12 residues. The CDR3 DNA follows: TGTGCCAGCAGTACAGGGGGCAATGAGCAGTTCTTC. Translating gives CASSTGGNEQFF.

This chain links TRBV7-1 with TRBJ2-7; possibly TRBD1 or TRBD2 for D (5 bases each). TRBV7-1 is an ORF for which the function is uncertain. The CDR3 loop spans 15 amino acids. The germline V and J ends were trimmed by 5 bases and 4 bases, with 18 bases remaining between them. CDR3 sequence: CASSREAGASYEQYF. DNA of the CDR3: TGTGCCAGCAGCCGAGAGGCCGGGGCGTCGTACGAGCAGTACTTC.

V usage is TRBV6-8 and J usage is TRBJ2-7; TRBD1 aligns across 10 bases. Germline V gene lookup returns CDR1 MNHGY and CDR2 SAAAGT. CDR3 length: 14 residues. The trim removed 6 bases at V and 6 bases at J, leaving 8 bases unmatched. CDR3 amino acids: CASRTGTGEFEQYF. CDR3 nucleotides: TGTGCCAGCAGAACCGGGACAGGGGAGTTCGAGCAGTACTTC.

V usage is TRBV11-3 and J usage is TRBJ2-3; 10 positions agree with TRBD2. V lost 3 bases to trimming and J lost 4 bases; unmatched junction nucleotides: 4. CDR1 and CDR2 from the germline V gene are SGHNT and YENEEA. The CDR3 contains 15 residues. CDR3 bases: TGTGCCAGCAGCTTTCAAAGCGGGGGGGCAGATACGCAGTATTTT. Amino acids: CASSFQSGGADTQYF.

The rearrangement links TRBV7-4 to TRBJ1-2; perhaps TRBD1 as D (6 bases). This CDR3 comprises 14 residues. Germline V lookup: CDR1 SGHVT, CDR2 SQSDAQ. Trimming cost V 5 bases and J 6 bases, with 16 bases left between them. The CDR3 DNA sequence: TGTGCCAGCAGCCTACAGGGAGATAGCAATGGCTACACCTTC. Amino acids: CASSLQGDSNGYTF.

The chain recombines TRBV11-3 with TRBJ1-4; 9 nucleotides agree with TRBD1. The CDR3 covers 14 residues. Germline loops: CDR1 SGHNT, CDR2 YENEEA. With 6 bases clipped from V and 7 bases from J, the junction kept 6 bases outside the gene matches. CDR3 amino acids: CASRNRGLGEKLFF. CDR3 nucleotide sequence: TGTGCCAGCAGGAACAGGGGGCTCGGTGAAAAACTGTTTTTT.

This chain joins TRBV15 and TRBJ1-3; D is unclear. Germline values: CDR1 LNHNV, CDR2 YYDKDF (reference sequence). This CDR3 comprises 16 residues. V was pared by 2 bases and J by 3 bases, with 14 bases between. The CDR3 nucleotides read TGTGCCACCAGCAGAACCCGGAACAGATTTGGAAACACCATATATTTT. As protein: CATSRTRNRFGNTIYF.

The chain uses TRBV11-3 and TRBJ2-4; D is perhaps TRBD1 (6 bases). V gave up 2 bases and J gave up 0 bases, with 11 bases separating them. The CDR3 contains 16 residues. Germline lookup yields CDR1 SGHNT and CDR2 YENEEA. CDR3 nucleotide sequence: TGTGCCAGCAGCTTACCGGGACAACTAGCCAAAAACATTCAGTACTTC. Its translation: CASSLPGQLAKNIQYF.

The chain is built from TRBV18 and TRBJ1-2, with 7 bases lining up with TRBD1. The CDR3 is made up of 13 amino acids. V lost 5 bases, J lost 9 bases, and 9 bases stayed unmatched. In germline, CDR1 is KGHSH, CDR2 LQKENI. CDR3 sequence reads: CASSSGTEYSYTF. The CDR3, as DNA: TGTGCCAGCTCATCAGGGACAGAGTATAGCTACACCTTC.

J is TRBJ2-7 and V is TRBV28, with a tentative D call TRBD2 (7 bases). V lost 3 bases to trimming and J lost 0 bases, with 15 bases between them. This CDR3 contains 16 residues. Looked up from germline, CDR1 is MDHEN and CDR2 is SYDVKM. This chain's CDR3 is CASSFAWRGHSYEQYF. For the CDR3, the DNA is TGTGCCAGCAGTTTCGCCTGGCGGGGGCACTCCTACGAGCAGTACTTC.

The rearrangement links TRBV7-1 to TRBJ2-5, with 10 positions matching TRBD1. TRBV7-1 is given ORF status, its function remaining uncertain. The CDR3 has 15 residues. The junction had 5 bases not matched to a gene; V was cut back by 5 bases and J by 2 bases. The chain's CDR3 is CASSRQGAPQETQYF. The CDR3, as DNA: TGTGCCAGCAGCAGACAGGGGGCCCCACAAGAGACCCAGTACTTC.

This sequence joins TRBV11-3 and TRBJ2-3; TRBD1 aligns across 8 bases. The V gene's germline CDR1 is SGHNT and CDR2 YENEEA. CDR3 length: 15 residues. Trimming cost V 0 bases and J 2 bases; bases outside gene matches: 1. CDR3 coding DNA: TGTGCCAGCAGCTTAGACAGGGGGCTCACAGATACGCAGTATTTT. Translating it yields CASSLDRGLTDTQYF.

The chain has TRBV30 and TRBJ1-4; 9 bases map to TRBD1. The CDR3 consists of 14 residues. With V trimmed by 2 bases and J by 7 bases, 5 bases remained unmatched. Looked up from germline, CDR1 is GTSNPN and CDR2 is SVGIG (reference sequence). This CDR3 is CAWSTGTGSEKLFF. In DNA, the CDR3 is TGTGCCTGGAGTACCGGGACAGGGTCTGAAAAACTGTTTTTT.

The J gene is TRBJ1-3, the V gene TRBV18; D not resolved. V was cut by 6 bases and J by 4 bases, with 13 bases left in between. Germline CDR1 is KGHSH and CDR2 is LQKENI. The CDR3 length is 14 residues. The chain's CDR3 is CASSPAAAGNTIYF. CDR3 bases: TGTGCCAGCTCTCCGGCCGCGGCAGGAAACACCATATATTTT.

The V and J genes are TRBV9 and TRBJ2-3; TRBD2 matches at 11 bases. From germline, CDR1 is SGDLS and CDR2 YYNGEE. This CDR3 comprises 15 residues. J gave up 5 bases and V 4 bases, and 6 bases lay outside the gene matches. The CDR3 bases are TGTGCCAGCAGCCGTACTAGCGGGAGAGTAGATACGCAGTATTTT. This gives the protein CASSRTSGRVDTQYF. The whole variable domain, filled in from reference TRBV9 and TRBJ2-3, reads DSGVTQTPKHLITATGQRVTLRCSPRSGDLSVYWYQQSLDQGLQFLIQYYNGEERAKGNILERFSAQQFPDLHSELNLSSLELGDSALYFCASSRTSGRVDTQYFGPGTRLTVL.

The chain has TRBV28 and TRBJ1-5, with D unresolved. The CDR3 spans 12 residues. Germline V gene data show CDR1 as MDHEN and CDR2 as SYDVKM. Trimming cost V 6 bases and J 8 bases, with 11 bases left between them. The CDR3 reads CASRQTREPQHF. CDR3 in DNA: TGTGCCAGCAGACAAACAAGAGAGCCCCAGCATTTT. The variable domain in full, with the rest retrieved from reference TRBV28 and TRBJ1-5, is DVKVTQSSRYLVKRTGEKVFLECVQDMDHENMFWYRQDPGLGLRLIYFSYDVKMKEKGDIPEGYSVSREKKERFSLILESASTNQTSMYLCASRQTREPQHFGDGTRLSIL.